This T cell receptor (beta chain) derives from a study of blood T cell repertoires in COVID-19. On the study more broadly: Nucleic acid was either cDNA or gDNA, and it came from T cells, B-cell-depleted T cells, or PBMCs.

Allocation to cohorts depended on clinical history reported by the participants. People in the exposed group encountered a COVID-19 case within 2 weeks before entering the study. In the authors' workflow: Estimated nucleated cell counts came from reference gene primer amplification. Clones were sequenced by immunoSEQ multiplex PCR, and TCRdb holds only the in-frame ones, with some missing. That table is the source of V, J and clone size, and D and trimming were worked out from the DNA. The repertoire holds around 250,000 clones, roughly 88% seen once, with around 3.1% in the top ten. V was shortened by 4 bases and J by 6 bases, with 17 bases between the two germline ends. There are 15 residues in the CDR3. Germline V CDR1 and CDR2: MNHEY, SVGAGI.

This sequence joins TRBV6-5 and TRBJ2-3; possibly TRBD2 for D (5 bases). The TCR originated in a woman aged 40 to 49 who had been exposed to COVID-19. The material sequenced was PBMCs or T cells enriched from blood (not recorded which). The CDR3 reads CASSSLPGRADTQYF. CDR3 sequence (DNA): TGTGCCAGCAGTTCCCTCCCGGGAAGAGCGGATACGCAGTATTTT.